This T cell receptor (beta chain) was profiled in a study of blood T cell repertoires in COVID-19. Across the whole study: Both acute and convalescent COVID-19 samples were obtained from the United States, Italy and Spain. Sample material is recorded as cDNA or gDNA derived from T cells, B-cell-depleted T cells, or PBMCs.

CDR3 length equals 18 residues. CDR1 and CDR2 from the germline V gene are SGHVS and FQNEAQ. The V segment lost 9 bases and the J segment 0 bases; nucleotides outside the gene matches: 13. Methods used by the authors: Reference gene primer amplification yielded estimated nucleated cell counts. Libraries were prepared by immunoSEQ multiplex PCR; TCRdb keeps only in-frame clonotypes and omits some of them. Clone size and V and J calls were adopted from that table, with D and trimming inferred from the DNA. The data show around 190,000 clones, with 80% to 90% seen just once and under 15% held by the top ten.

This sequence was found in a human donor in a cohort sampled during active COVID-19. Sequencing was carried out using peripheral blood. The chain is built from TRBV7-8 and TRBJ2-4, with 11 bases that match TRBD1. This CDR3 is CASTAGTGGFVAKNIQYF. CDR3 in DNA: TGTGCCAGTACGGCCGGGACAGGGGGGTTTGTAGCCAAAAACATTCAGTACTTC.